This T cell receptor beta chain was observed in a study of blood T cell repertoires in COVID-19. Study at large: The United States, Italy and Spain provided the acute and convalescent COVID-19 samples. Nucleic acid was either cDNA or gDNA, and it came from T cells, B-cell-depleted T cells, or PBMCs.

Germline assignment: CDR1 SGHNT and CDR2 YYREEE (reference sequence). V shed 0 bases and J shed 6 bases, with 10 bases lying between them. The CDR3 is 13 amino acids. In the source study's methods: Researchers report that nucleated cell counts were estimated from reference gene primer amplification. Some clones are missing from TCRdb's copy, which holds only in-frame ones; the method was immunoSEQ multiplex PCR. Clone size and the V and J calls come from that table; the DNA yielded D and trimming. This table has around 210,000 clones, 85% to 90% appearing once. The V and J genes are TRBV5-4 and TRBJ2-7, with D possibly being TRBD1 (6 bases). Sample: peripheral blood. This receptor was identified in a man aged 18 to 30 with active or convalescent COVID-19. The CDR3 is CASSLETGREQYF. The DNA of the CDR3 is TGTGCCAGCAGCTTGGAGACAGGACGCGAGCAGTACTTC.